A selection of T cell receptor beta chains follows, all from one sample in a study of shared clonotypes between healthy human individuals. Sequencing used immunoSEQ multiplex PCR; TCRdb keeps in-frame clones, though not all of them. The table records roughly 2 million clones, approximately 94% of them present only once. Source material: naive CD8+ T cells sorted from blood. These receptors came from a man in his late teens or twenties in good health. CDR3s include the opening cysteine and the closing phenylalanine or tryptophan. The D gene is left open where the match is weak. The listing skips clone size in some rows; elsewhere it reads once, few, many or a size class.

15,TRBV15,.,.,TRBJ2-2,TGTGCCACCCAGGGCGGCCGCGGGAACACCGGGGAGCTGTTTTTT,CATQGGRGNTGELFF
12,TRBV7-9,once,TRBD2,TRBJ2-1,TGTGCCAGCAGCCGGACTAGCCATGAGCAGTTCTTC,CASSRTSHEQFF
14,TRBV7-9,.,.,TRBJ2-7,TGTGCCAGCAGCCCGGGGACTGGTCCCTACGAGCAGTACTTC,CASSPGTGPYEQYF
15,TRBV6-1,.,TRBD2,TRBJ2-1,TGTGCCAGCAGTCCAAGCGGGGCTCCTTACAATGAGCAGTTCTTC,CASSPSGAPYNEQFF
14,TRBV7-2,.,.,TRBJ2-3,TGTGCCAGCATGGGTCCCTATAGCACAGATACGCAGTATTTT,CASMGPYSTDTQYF
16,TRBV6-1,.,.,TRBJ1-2,TGTGCCAGCAGTGAAGACTTGGGGCTCCGGTACTATGGCTACACCTTC,CASSEDLGLRYYGYTF
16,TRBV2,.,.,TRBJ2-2,TGTGCCAGCAGTGAGCGTGAAGGGGAGGACACCGGGGAGCTGTTTTTT,CASSEREGEDTGELFF
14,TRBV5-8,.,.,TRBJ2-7,TGTGCCAGCAGCTTCCAGACAGACTCCTACGAGCAGTACTTC,CASSFQTDSYEQYF
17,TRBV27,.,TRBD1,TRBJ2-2,TGTGCCAGCAGTTTTTTGGTGGGACAGTCGAACACCGGGGAGCTGTTTTTT,CASSFLVGQSNTGELFF
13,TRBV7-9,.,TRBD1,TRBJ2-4,TGTGCCAGCAGCTCCCGACAGGGCGACATTCAGTACTTC,CASSSRQGDIQYF
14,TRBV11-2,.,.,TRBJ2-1,TGTGCCAGCAGCTTTTGGGGGGGGCTCAATGAGCAGTTCTTC,CASSFWGGLNEQFF
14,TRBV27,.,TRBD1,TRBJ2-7,TGTGCCAGCAATCCGACAGGGATCAGCGGCGAGCAGTACTTC,CASNPTGISGEQYF
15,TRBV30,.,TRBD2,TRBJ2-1,TGTGCCTGGGCACACGGGACTAGCGGCCGCAATGAGCAGTTCTTC,CAWAHGTSGRNEQFF
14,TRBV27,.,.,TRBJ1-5,TGTGCCAGCAGCCTAACAGGGAGCAATCAGCCCCAGCATTTT,CASSLTGSNQPQHF
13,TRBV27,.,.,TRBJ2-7,TGTGCCAGCAGTTTAAACGGGTACCACGAGCAGTACTTC,CASSLNGYHEQYF
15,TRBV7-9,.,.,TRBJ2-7,TGTGCCAGCAGCTTATCGACAGGTGTTTCCTACGAGCAGTACTTC,CASSLSTGVSYEQYF
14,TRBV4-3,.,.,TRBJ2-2,TGCGCCAGCAGCACGCTCCAACGGAACGGGGAGCTGTTTTTT,CASSTLQRNGELFF
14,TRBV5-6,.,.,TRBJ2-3,TGTGCCAGCAGCCCAGGGACTAGCACAGATACGCAGTATTTT,CASSPGTSTDTQYF
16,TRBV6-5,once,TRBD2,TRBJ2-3,TGTGCCAGCAGTTACTCGGCGGGGGAGGTCACAGATACGCAGTATTTT,CASSYSAGEVTDTQYF
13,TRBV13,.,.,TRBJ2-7,TGTGCCAGCAGCTTAGCCCCCGCCAGCGAGCAGTACTTC,CASSLAPASEQYF
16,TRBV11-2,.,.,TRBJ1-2,TGTGCCAGCAGCTTAACGCCGTCACCTTCTAACTATGGCTACACCTTC,CASSLTPSPSNYGYTF
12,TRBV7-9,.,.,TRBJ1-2,TGTGCCACCCAGAGCACAGGCTATGGCTACACCTTC,CATQSTGYGYTF
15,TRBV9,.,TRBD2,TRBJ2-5,TGTGCCAGCAGCGGAGCGGGAATCGGGCAAGAGACCCAGTACTTC,CASSGAGIGQETQYF
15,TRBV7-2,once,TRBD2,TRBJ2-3,TGTGCCAGCAGCTGGGGACTAGCGGCTACAGATACGCAGTATTTT,CASSWGLAATDTQYF